This is a list of T cell receptor beta chains from one sample in a study of vaccination effects on CD4 cells after COVID-19. Data came from immunoSEQ multiplex PCR; TCRdb stores just in-frame clones and leaves some out. The profile shows some 30,000 clones, approximately 82% of them singletons. No antigen has been assigned to these receptors. The material was CD4+ T cells from PBMCs cultured with HCoV-NL63 spike peptides, obtained after COVID-19 vaccination. These receptors originate from a human donor who received a COVID-19 vaccine. Some clones in this sample may be carry-over from other donors' samples. The CDR3 runs from the conserved cysteine through the conserved F or W. D genes are given only for firm matches. Rows give clone size only sometimes, using once, few, many, or a class for an expanded clone.

-	TRBJ2-4	-	TRBV6-4	TGTGCCAGCAGTGACACTGACCCGGGACTCCCAGCCAAAAACATTCAGTACTTC	CASSDTDPGLPAKNIQYF
-	TRBJ2-3	-	TRBV27	TGTGCCAGCAGTGTCGCAGATACGCAGTATTTT	CASSVADTQYF
-	TRBJ2-3	-	TRBV7-3	TGTGCCAGCAGCTTAGGGGGCCGACAGGGACTTCGCACAGATACGCAGTATTTT	CASSLGGRQGLRTDTQYF
-	TRBJ1-4	-	TRBV5-1	TGCGCCAGCAGCTTGGTAGGTCAGACGGGCACTAATGAAAAACTGTTTTTT	CASSLVGQTGTNEKLFF
-	TRBJ2-1	-	TRBV5-1	TGCGCCAGCAGCTTGGTTAACACAATCGATGAGCAGTTCTTC	CASSLVNTIDEQFF
-	TRBJ1-6	-	TRBV11-2	TGTGCCAGCAGCTTAGCGGGGTACTCCTATAATTCACCCCTCCACTTT	CASSLAGYSYNSPLHF
few	TRBJ2-1	TRBD2	TRBV5-1	TGCGCCACTAGCGGGGACTCCTACAATGAGCAGTTCTTC	CATSGDSYNEQFF
-	TRBJ1-4	-	TRBV7-6	TGTGCCAGCAGCCACCGGGAAGCCCCCGCAACTAATGAAAAACTGTTTTTT	CASSHREAPATNEKLFF
once	TRBJ2-5	-	TRBV21-1	TGTGCCAGCAGCAAGTCAACAGGAAAAGAGACCCAGTACTTC	CASSKSTGKETQYF
-	TRBJ2-2	TRBD2	TRBV6-5	TGTGCCAGCAGTTACACGGGGGGGCTCACCGGGGAGCTGTTTTTT	CASSYTGGLTGELFF
-	TRBJ2-1	TRBD1	TRBV6-5	TGTGCCAGCATCTCACAGGGGGCGCGTTACAATGAGCAGTTCTTC	CASISQGARYNEQFF
few	TRBJ1-5	-	TRBV19	TGTGCCAGTAGTAAGGACGGGGATCAGCCCCAGCATTTT	CASSKDGDQPQHF
-	TRBJ2-5	-	TRBV5-4	TGTGCCAGCAGCTTGACCGACGGAAAAGAGACCCAGTACTTC	CASSLTDGKETQYF
-	TRBJ2-1	-	TRBV5-1	TGCGCCAGCAGCTTGGTTAGTACCCCCTCCTACAATGAGCAGTTCTTC	CASSLVSTPSYNEQFF
few	TRBJ1-2	-	TRBV3-1/TRBV3-2	TGTGCCAGCAGCCAAGGAAGCGCGAACTATGGCTACACCTTC	CASSQGSANYGYTF
-	TRBJ2-2	TRBD1	TRBV9	TGTGCCAGCAGTCTCTCCGGGACAGGGGTCCGGGAGCTGTTTTTT	CASSLSGTGVRELFF
-	TRBJ2-1	TRBD1	TRBV6-6	TGTGCCAGCAGTAAGGGACAGGGGGATGTCAATGAGCAGTTCTTC	CASSKGQGDVNEQFF
few	TRBJ2-4	-	TRBV4-1	TGCGCCAGCAGCCAAGCCGGGACCTCTGCCATTCAGTACTTC	CASSQAGTSAIQYF
-	TRBJ2-1	TRBD2	TRBV19	TGTGCCAGTAGTATCCCCCGGGACTATGGGTTAAATGAGCAGTTCTTC	CASSIPRDYGLNEQFF
-	TRBJ1-3	-	TRBV2	TGTGCCAGCAGGCAGGGACCTGGAAACACCATATATTTT	CASRQGPGNTIYF
-	TRBJ1-6	-	TRBV6-5	TGTGCCATCCCGAAATCCGGGACTTATAATTCACCCCTCCACTTT	CAIPKSGTYNSPLHF
-	TRBJ1-3	-	TRBV10-2	TGCGCCAGCAGCCCGGGGAACAGGGGAAACACCATATATTTT	CASSPGNRGNTIYF
-	TRBJ1-1	TRBD1	TRBV4-2	TGTGCCAGCAGCCAGGCTACAGGGGCCTTTGACACTGAAGCTTTCTTT	CASSQATGAFDTEAFF
few	TRBJ2-2	TRBD1	TRBV19	TGTGCCAGTAGCGATACAGGGGCGGACGGGGAGCTGTTTTTT	CASSDTGADGELFF
-	TRBJ1-1	-	TRBV2	TGTGCCAGCAGCGGAAGGTGGAACACTGAAGCTTTCTTT	CASSGRWNTEAFF
few	TRBJ1-1	-	TRBV7-3	TGTGCCAGCAGCCTTTCACCCCAGGGGAACACTGAAGCTTTCTTT	CASSLSPQGNTEAFF
-	TRBJ1-5	-	TRBV6-4	TGTGCCAGCAGTGACGGGGGGCATAGCAATCAGCCCCAGCATTTT	CASSDGGHSNQPQHF
-	TRBJ1-3	-	TRBV10-3	TGTGCCATCATTGGGGAGGGGAGGGCCGCTGGAAACACCATATATTTT	CAIIGEGRAAGNTIYF
-	TRBJ1-5	-	TRBV5-8	TGTGCCAGCATCCGAGGGTGGCAGGCACAAAGGCCCCAGCATTTT	CASIRGWQAQRPQHF
-	TRBJ1-5	-	TRBV27	TGTGCCAGCAGTTTATGGTCAACCAGCAATCAGCCCCAGCATTTT	CASSLWSTSNQPQHF
few	TRBJ1-4	-	TRBV30	TGTGCCTGGAGTGACGGGGTTAATGAAAAACTGTTTTTT	CAWSDGVNEKLFF
once	TRBJ2-6	-	TRBV18	TGTGCCAGCTCACCAGGTGTCAGGGCATCGGAAGGGGCCAACGTCCTGACTTTC	CASSPGVRASEGANVLTF
-	TRBJ2-1	TRBD2	TRBV12-3/TRBV12-4	TGTGCCAGCAGTTTGTTAGCGGGCAATGAGCAGTTCTTC	CASSLLAGNEQFF
few	TRBJ2-2	TRBD2	TRBV7-3	TGTGCCAGCAGCCGATTAGCGGGGACGAACACCGGGGAGCTGTTTTTT	CASSRLAGTNTGELFF
once	TRBJ2-1	-	TRBV6-5	TGTGCCAGCAGGGACAGAGACAATGAGCAGTTCTTC	CASRDRDNEQFF
-	TRBJ2-5	TRBD1	TRBV7-2	TGTGCCAGCAGCTTAGGAGGGACAGGGATTGGGAAGACCCAGTACTTC	CASSLGGTGIGKTQYF
-	TRBJ2-5	-	TRBV5-1	TGCGCCAGCAGCTTGGCCCAGGGTTCAGAGACCCAGTACTTC	CASSLAQGSETQYF
-	TRBJ2-3	-	TRBV18	TGTGCCAGCTCTAATAGGGGTGCTTTGGCAGATACGCAGTATTTT	CASSNRGALADTQYF
-	TRBJ1-2	TRBD1	TRBV7-2	TGTGCCAGCAGCAGGCAGGGGGGAAGTAACTATGGCTACACCTTC	CASSRQGGSNYGYTF
-	TRBJ1-6	-	TRBV2	TGTGCCAGCAATATGGACAGCCAATTCAATTCACCCCTCCACTTT	CASNMDSQFNSPLHF
-	TRBJ2-5	TRBD1	TRBV24-1	TGTGCCACCAGTGATTTGGGGACAGCACAAGAGACCCAGTACTTC	CATSDLGTAQETQYF